The entry below gives a single T cell receptor beta chain sequence along with its context. This sample was taken from a study of blood T cell repertoires in COVID-19. This CDR3 region has 13 residues. The V end lost 6 bases, the J end lost 0 bases, and 8 bases lay between the germline ends. Germline lookup yields CDR1 LNHDA and CDR2 SQIVND (reference sequence). The method was immunoSEQ multiplex PCR; TCRdb's version includes in-frame clones alone and lacks a portion of them. Among some 120,000 clones listed, nearly 90% were seen once. Sequences were obtained from peripheral blood. V gene TRBV19 combines with J gene TRBJ1-1; perhaps TRBD1 as D (5 bases). This receptor was obtained from a woman aged 80 or over with acute or convalescent COVID-19. The chain's CDR3 is CASRDKMNTEAFF. CDR3 DNA sequence: TGTGCCAGTAGGGACAAAATGAACACTGAAGCTTTCTTT. The whole variable domain, remainder taken from reference TRBV19 and TRBJ1-1, is DGGITQSPKYLFRKEGQNVTLSCEQNLNHDAMYWYRQDPGQGLRLIYYSQIVNDFQKGDIAEGYSVSREKKESFPLTVTSAQKNPTAFYLCASRDKMNTEAFFGQGTRLTVV.